This T cell receptor beta chain came from a study of blood T cell repertoires in COVID-19. Whole-study context: Samples taken during acute and convalescent COVID-19 were collected in the United States, Italy and Spain. T cells, B-cell-depleted T cells, or PBMCs supplied cDNA or gDNA.

V was trimmed by 3 bases and J by 7 bases, leaving 13 bases between them. Germline CDR1 is KGHSH and CDR2 is LQKENI. The CDR3 sequence is 15 residues long. The Seattle patients, enrolled during active infection, were followed longitudinally. Source study methods: Amplification with reference gene primers provided the estimates of nucleated cell counts. The data were produced by immunoSEQ multiplex PCR, yet TCRdb's version contains in-frame clones alone and is incomplete. The V and J calls and clone size are taken from that table; D and trimming were inferred from the DNA. This table has approximately 440,000 clones, 88% appearing once.

The gene calls are TRBV18 and TRBJ1-6; unclear D gene. Sequences were obtained from peripheral blood. This TCR was sampled from a woman aged 45-60 years with COVID-19, enrolled during active disease. CDR3 residues: CASSPRGTQNSPLHF. CDR3 DNA sequence: TGTGCCAGCTCACCGCGGGGAACACAAAATTCACCCCTCCACTTT.